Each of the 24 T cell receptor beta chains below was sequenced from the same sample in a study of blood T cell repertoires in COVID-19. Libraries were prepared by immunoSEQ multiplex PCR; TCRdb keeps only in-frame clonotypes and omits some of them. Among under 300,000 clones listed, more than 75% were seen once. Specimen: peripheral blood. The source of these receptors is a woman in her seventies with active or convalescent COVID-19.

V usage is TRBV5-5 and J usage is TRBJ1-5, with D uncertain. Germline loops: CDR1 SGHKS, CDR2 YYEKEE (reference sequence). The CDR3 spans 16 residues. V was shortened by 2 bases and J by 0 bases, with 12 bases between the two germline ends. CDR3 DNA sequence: TGTGCCAGCAGCTTTATCGGACTCCCTAGCAATCAGCCCCAGCATTTT. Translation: CASSFIGLPSNQPQHF.

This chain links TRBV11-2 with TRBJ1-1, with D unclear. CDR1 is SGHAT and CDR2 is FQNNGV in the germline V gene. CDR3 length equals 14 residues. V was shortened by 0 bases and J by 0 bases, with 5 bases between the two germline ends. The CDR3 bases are TGTGCCAGCAGCTTAGAGGCGGTGAACACTGAAGCTTTCTTT. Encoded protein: CASSLEAVNTEAFF. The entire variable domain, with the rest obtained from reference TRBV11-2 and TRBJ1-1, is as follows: EAGVAQSPRYKIIEKRQSVAFWCNPISGHATLYWYQQILGQGPKLLIQFQNNGVVDDSQLPKDRFSAERLKGVDSTLKIQPAKLEDSAVYLCASSLEAVNTEAFFGQGTRLTVV.

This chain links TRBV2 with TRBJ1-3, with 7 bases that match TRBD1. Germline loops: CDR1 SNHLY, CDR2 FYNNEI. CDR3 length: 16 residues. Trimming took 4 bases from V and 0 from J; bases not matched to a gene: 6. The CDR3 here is CASSAIQGNSGNTIYF. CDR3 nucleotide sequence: TGTGCCAGCAGTGCGATACAGGGGAACTCTGGAAACACCATATATTTT.

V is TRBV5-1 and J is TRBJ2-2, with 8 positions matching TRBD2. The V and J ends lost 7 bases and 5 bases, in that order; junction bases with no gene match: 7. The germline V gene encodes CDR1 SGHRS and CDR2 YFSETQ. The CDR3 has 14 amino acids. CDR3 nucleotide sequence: TGCGCCAGCGCGGGAGGTACGGCAACCGGGGAGCTGTTTTTT. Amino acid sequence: CASAGGTATGELFF.

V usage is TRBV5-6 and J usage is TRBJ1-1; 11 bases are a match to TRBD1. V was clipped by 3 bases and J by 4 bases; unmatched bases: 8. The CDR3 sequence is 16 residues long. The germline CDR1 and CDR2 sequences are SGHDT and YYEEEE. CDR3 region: CASSWDRGDLATEAFF. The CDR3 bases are TGTGCCAGCAGCTGGGACAGGGGGGATCTGGCCACTGAAGCTTTCTTT.

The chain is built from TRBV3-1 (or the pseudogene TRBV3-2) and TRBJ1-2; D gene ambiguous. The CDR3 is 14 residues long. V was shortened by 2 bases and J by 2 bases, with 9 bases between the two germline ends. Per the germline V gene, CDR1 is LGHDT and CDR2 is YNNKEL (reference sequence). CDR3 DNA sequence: TGTGCCAGCAGCCAAAGCCGGGGAAACTATGGCTACACCTTC. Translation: CASSQSRGNYGYTF.

The CDR3 spells CASSPTGPGGNTIYF. DNA for the CDR3: TGTGCCAGCAGCCCGACAGGGCCGGGAGGAAACACCATATATTTT. The gene calls are TRBV5-5 and TRBJ1-3; TRBD1 agrees at 7 bases. Germline CDR1 is SGHKS and CDR2 is YYEKEE (reference sequence). The length of the CDR3 is 15 residues. The V and J ends lost 4 bases and 4 bases, in that order; junction bases with no gene match: 8.

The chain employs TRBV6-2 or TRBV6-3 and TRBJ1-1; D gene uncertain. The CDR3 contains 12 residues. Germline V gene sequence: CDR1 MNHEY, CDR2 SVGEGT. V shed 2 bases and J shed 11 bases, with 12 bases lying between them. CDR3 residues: CASSYPEPWAFF. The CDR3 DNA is TGTGCCAGCAGTTACCCCGAGCCATGGGCTTTCTTT.

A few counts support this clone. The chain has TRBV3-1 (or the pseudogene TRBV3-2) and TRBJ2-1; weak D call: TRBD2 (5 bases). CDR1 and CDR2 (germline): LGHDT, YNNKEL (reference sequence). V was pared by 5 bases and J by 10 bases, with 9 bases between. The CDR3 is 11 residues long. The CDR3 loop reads CASSESSEQFF. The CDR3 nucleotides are TGTGCCAGCAGCGAATCTAGCGAGCAGTTCTTC.

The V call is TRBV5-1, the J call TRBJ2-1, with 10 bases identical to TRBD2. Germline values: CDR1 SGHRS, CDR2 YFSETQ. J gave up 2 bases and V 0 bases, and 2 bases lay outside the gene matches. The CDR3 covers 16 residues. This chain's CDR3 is CASSLATSGAYNEQFF. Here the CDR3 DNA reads TGCGCCAGCAGCTTGGCAACTAGCGGGGCCTACAATGAGCAGTTCTTC.

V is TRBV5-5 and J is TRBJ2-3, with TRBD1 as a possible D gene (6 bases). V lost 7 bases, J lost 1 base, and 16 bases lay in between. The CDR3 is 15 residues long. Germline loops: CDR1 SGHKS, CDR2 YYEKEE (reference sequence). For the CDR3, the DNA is TGTGCCAGCTGCAAGCAGGACAGCCGCACAGATACGCAGTATTTT. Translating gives CASCKQDSRTDTQYF.

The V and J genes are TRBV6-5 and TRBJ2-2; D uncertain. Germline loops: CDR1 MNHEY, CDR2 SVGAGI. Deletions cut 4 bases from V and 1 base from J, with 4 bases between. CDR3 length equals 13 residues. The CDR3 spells CASSFRNTGELFF. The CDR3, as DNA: TGTGCCAGCAGTTTCCGGAACACCGGGGAGCTGTTTTTT.

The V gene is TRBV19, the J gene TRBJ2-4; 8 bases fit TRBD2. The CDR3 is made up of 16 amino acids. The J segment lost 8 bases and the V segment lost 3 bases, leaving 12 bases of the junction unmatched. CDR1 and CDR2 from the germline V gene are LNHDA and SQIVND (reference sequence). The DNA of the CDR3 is TGTGCCAGTAGTATCCTCCTCCCGGGGGGGCAGGACATTCAGTACTTC. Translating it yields CASSILLPGGQDIQYF.

The CDR3 loop reads CASSSTRDTQYF. The DNA of the CDR3 is TGTGCCAGCAGCTCGACTAGAGATACGCAGTATTTT. The chain links TRBV6-2 or TRBV6-3 to TRBJ2-3; the D gene is possibly TRBD2 (6 bases). Germline V gene sequence: CDR1 MNHEY, CDR2 SVGEGT. Between the trimmed V and J ends, which lost 6 bases and 5 bases, there was a span of 9 bases. This CDR3 region has 12 residues.

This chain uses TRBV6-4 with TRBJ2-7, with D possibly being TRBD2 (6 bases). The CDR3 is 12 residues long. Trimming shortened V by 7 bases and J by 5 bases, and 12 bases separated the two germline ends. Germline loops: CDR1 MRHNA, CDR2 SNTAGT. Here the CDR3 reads CASTTGGHEQYF. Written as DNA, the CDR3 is TGTGCCAGCACCACAGGAGGGCACGAGCAGTACTTC.

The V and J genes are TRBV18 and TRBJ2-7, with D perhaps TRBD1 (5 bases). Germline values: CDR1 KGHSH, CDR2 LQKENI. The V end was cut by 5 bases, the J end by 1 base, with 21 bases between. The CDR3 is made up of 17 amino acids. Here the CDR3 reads CASSVIGGTGISYEQYF. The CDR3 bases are TGTGCCAGCTCAGTAATTGGCGGCACAGGTATTTCCTACGAGCAGTACTTC.

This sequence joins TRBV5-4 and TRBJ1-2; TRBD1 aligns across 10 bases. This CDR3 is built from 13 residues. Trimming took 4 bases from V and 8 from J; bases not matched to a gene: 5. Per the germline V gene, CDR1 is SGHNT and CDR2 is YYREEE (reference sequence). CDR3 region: CASSGDRGEGYTF. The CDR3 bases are TGTGCCAGCAGCGGGGACAGGGGAGAAGGCTACACCTTC.

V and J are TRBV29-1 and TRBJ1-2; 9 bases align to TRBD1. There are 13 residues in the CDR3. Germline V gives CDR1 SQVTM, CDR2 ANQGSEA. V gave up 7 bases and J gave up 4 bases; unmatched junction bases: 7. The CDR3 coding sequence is TGCAGCGGATACAGGGGGCGAGGCTATGGCTACACCTTC. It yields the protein CSGYRGRGYGYTF.

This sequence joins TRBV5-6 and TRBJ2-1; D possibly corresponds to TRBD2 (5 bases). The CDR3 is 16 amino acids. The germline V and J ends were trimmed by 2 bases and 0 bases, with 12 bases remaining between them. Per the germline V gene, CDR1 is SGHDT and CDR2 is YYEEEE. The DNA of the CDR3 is TGTGCCAGCAGCTTTAGAGGGCTCAACTCCTACAATGAGCAGTTCTTC. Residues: CASSFRGLNSYNEQFF.

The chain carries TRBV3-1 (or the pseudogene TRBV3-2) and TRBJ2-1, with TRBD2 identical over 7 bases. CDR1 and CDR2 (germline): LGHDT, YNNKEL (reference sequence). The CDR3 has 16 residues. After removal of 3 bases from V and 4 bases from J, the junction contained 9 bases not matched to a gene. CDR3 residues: CASSHPGLADYNEQFF. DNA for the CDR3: TGTGCCAGCAGCCACCCCGGGCTAGCGGATTACAATGAGCAGTTCTTC.

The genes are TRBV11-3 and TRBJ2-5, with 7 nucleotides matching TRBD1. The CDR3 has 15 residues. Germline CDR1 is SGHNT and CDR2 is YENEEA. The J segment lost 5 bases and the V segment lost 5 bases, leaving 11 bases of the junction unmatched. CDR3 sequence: CASSHRTGHPETQYF. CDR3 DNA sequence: TGTGCCAGCAGCCATAGGACAGGCCACCCGGAGACCCAGTACTTC.

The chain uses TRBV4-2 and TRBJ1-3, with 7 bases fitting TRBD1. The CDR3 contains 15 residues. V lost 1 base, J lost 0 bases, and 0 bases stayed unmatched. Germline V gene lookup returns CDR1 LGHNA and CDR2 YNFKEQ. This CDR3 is CASSQAGGSGNTIYF. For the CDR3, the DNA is TGTGCCAGCAGCCAAGCAGGGGGCTCTGGAAACACCATATATTTT.

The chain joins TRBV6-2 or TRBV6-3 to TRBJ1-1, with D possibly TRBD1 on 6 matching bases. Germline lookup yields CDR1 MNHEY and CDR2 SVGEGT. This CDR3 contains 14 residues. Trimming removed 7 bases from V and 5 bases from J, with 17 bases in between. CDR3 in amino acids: CASTPQRGGTEAFF. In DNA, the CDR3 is TGTGCCAGCACCCCTCAGAGGGGGGGGACTGAAGCTTTCTTT.

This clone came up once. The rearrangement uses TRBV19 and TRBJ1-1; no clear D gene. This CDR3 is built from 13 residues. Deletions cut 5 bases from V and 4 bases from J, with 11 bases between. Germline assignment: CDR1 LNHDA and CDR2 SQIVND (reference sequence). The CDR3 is CASSPLGGTEAFF. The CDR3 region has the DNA TGTGCCAGTAGTCCCCTTGGAGGCACTGAAGCTTTCTTT.